This T cell receptor beta chain was identified during a study of T cells in Graves' hyperthyroidism and ophthalmopathy. Study findings and constraints: In blood, most of the thyroid clonotypes expanded above 0.001 were also present.

The CDR3 consists of 14 residues. In germline, CDR1 is MNHEY, CDR2 SMNVEV (reference sequence). With 6 bases removed from V and 5 bases from J, the gap between germline ends came to 16 bases. RNA transcripts were the template for amplifying TCR beta CDR3 regions. The HTBI primer set was used in a first-round RT-PCR of the TCR CDR3. TCRdb called the multiplex PCR reads again in MiXCR, with one record for every CDR3 protein. This sample yields approximately 600,000 distinct CDR3 sequences, of which 14% are seen a single time; roughly 7.7% belongs to the top ten. This clonotype was counted a few times. Antigen: not known.

Sequenced material: blood. V is TRBV27 and J is TRBJ1-1; D may be TRBD1 (6 bases). The clonotype was recovered from a woman in her late teens or twenties with Graves' ophthalmopathy. The DNA for the CDR3 is TGTGCCAGCAGGCCACAGGGTATTCGGACTGAAGCTTTCTTT. Translated: CASRPQGIRTEAFF.